A single sample gave rise to the 32 T cell receptor beta chains below, sequenced in a study of blood T cell repertoires in COVID-19. Profiling relied on immunoSEQ multiplex PCR, and the TCRdb table lists in-frame clones only, not all of them. The sample consists of about 320,000 clones, 85% of them appearing once. Sample: PBMCs or T cells enriched from blood (not recorded which). Every receptor here comes from a woman younger than 45 who had been exposed to COVID-19.

The chain combines TRBV3-1 (or the pseudogene TRBV3-2) with TRBJ1-3, with D tentatively TRBD1 (6 bases). The CDR3 consists of 17 residues. CDR1 and CDR2 (germline): LGHDT, YNNKEL (reference sequence). V dropped 0 bases and J dropped 1 base, with 13 bases sitting between them. CDR3 nucleotides: TGTGCCAGCAGCCAAGATAGGGCACAGGGTTCTGGAAACACCATATATTTT. Translation: CASSQDRAQGSGNTIYF.

This chain links TRBV28 with TRBJ1-4, with D tentatively TRBD1 (5 bases). The CDR3 has 16 residues. Trimming left V 2 bases short and J 0 bases short, with 10 bases between. Germline V gene lookup returns CDR1 MDHEN and CDR2 SYDVKM. CDR3 region: CASSLQGSATNEKLFF. CDR3 nucleotides: TGTGCCAGCAGTTTACAGGGATCGGCAACTAATGAAAAACTGTTTTTT.

The chain combines TRBV18 with TRBJ2-7; D is undetermined. Germline V CDR1 and CDR2: KGHSH, LQKENI. The CDR3 has 12 amino acids. The germline V and J ends were trimmed by 3 bases and 6 bases, with 9 bases remaining between them. DNA for the CDR3: TGTGCCAGCTCACCCTATGGCGGCGAGCAGTACTTC. Translated: CASSPYGGEQYF.

V is TRBV4-1 and J is TRBJ2-5; 7 nucleotides line up with TRBD1. There are 19 residues in the CDR3. Germline V gives CDR1 MGHRA, CDR2 YSYEKL. V was clipped by 4 bases and J by 2 bases; unmatched bases: 19. CDR3 sequence reads: CASSLTYATFSGQQETQYF. The CDR3 DNA follows: TGCGCCAGCAGCCTTACATACGCTACATTTTCGGGACAGCAAGAGACCCAGTACTTC.

Points on this clone: A clone one base away is much larger, so this may be a read error. The chain has TRBV5-6 and TRBJ1-5, with 7 bases aligning to TRBD1. The trim removed 4 bases at V and 2 bases at J, leaving 3 bases unmatched. The CDR3 contains 14 residues. CDR1 and CDR2 (germline): SGHDT, YYEEEE. This chain's CDR3 is CASSRQGGNQPQHF. As DNA, the CDR3 is TGTGCCAGCAGCCGACAGGGTGGCAATCAGCCCCAGCATTTT.

This clone was seen only once. The rearrangement links TRBV13 to TRBJ2-1; 15 bases agree with TRBD2. The germline CDR1 and CDR2 sequences are PRHDT and FYEKMQ (reference sequence). The CDR3 runs 18 residues. Germline trimming cut 6 bases from V and 2 bases from J; bases unmatched to any gene: 8. This CDR3 is CASRQGLAGGGAYNEQFF. The CDR3, as DNA: TGTGCCAGCAGACAGGGACTAGCGGGAGGCGGAGCCTACAATGAGCAGTTCTTC.

The table lists this clone with a count of one. The chain employs TRBV25-1 and TRBJ2-6, with D perhaps matching TRBD2 (5 bases). This CDR3 has 16 residues. Per the germline V gene, CDR1 is MGHDK and CDR2 is SYGVNS. Deletions cut 4 bases from V and 2 bases from J, with 12 bases between. This CDR3 is CASSAYRGAGANVLTF. Here the CDR3 DNA reads TGTGCCAGCAGTGCCTACCGGGGTGCTGGGGCCAACGTCCTGACTTTC.

This clone appeared once. V and J are TRBV9 and TRBJ2-1; 7 bases match TRBD2. CDR1 SGDLS and CDR2 YYNGEE come from the germline V gene. V gave up 0 bases and J gave up 6 bases; unmatched junction bases: 6. This CDR3 region has 15 residues. As DNA, the CDR3 is TGTGCCAGCAGCGTAGACCCAGGGACTATCAATGAGCAGTTCTTC. It encodes CASSVDPGTINEQFF.

The chain joins TRBV7-9 to TRBJ2-7; 12 nucleotides line up with TRBD2. V lost 4 bases and J lost 7; bases outside the gene matches: 8. The CDR3 loop spans 15 amino acids. Germline loops: CDR1 SEHNR, CDR2 FQNEAQ (reference sequence). The DNA of the CDR3 is TGTGCCAGCAGCTCGAGACTAGCGGGGGCGGGAGAGCAGTACTTC. The encoded protein is CASSSRLAGAGEQYF.

The genes are TRBV28 and TRBJ1-2; unclear D gene. The CDR3 sequence is 15 residues long. In germline, CDR1 is MDHEN, CDR2 SYDVKM. Between the trimmed V and J ends, which lost 2 bases and 3 bases, there was a span of 13 bases. CDR3 amino acids: CASSLLPGDHYGYTF. The CDR3 region has the DNA TGTGCCAGCAGTTTACTTCCCGGGGATCACTATGGCTACACCTTC.

This clone was seen a few times. The V call is TRBV5-6, the J call TRBJ2-7, with a possible D match to TRBD1 (8 bases). The V end was cut by 6 bases, the J end by 0 bases, with 16 bases between. Germline loops: CDR1 SGHDT, CDR2 YYEEEE. The CDR3 covers 15 residues. CDR3 region: CASNYRGGSSYEQYF. The CDR3 DNA reads TGTGCCAGCAACTACAGGGGGGGAAGCTCCTACGAGCAGTACTTC.

The V and J genes are TRBV12-2 and TRBJ1-5; the table's D gene call, TRBD1, was not cross checked with the DNA. TRBV12-2 is reported as a pseudogene. The CDR3 has 16 amino acids. The CDR3, as DNA: TGTGCAAGTCGCTCCGACAGTCCTTATAGCAATCAGCCCCAGCATTTT. It yields the protein CASRSDSPYSNQPQHF.

The chain employs TRBV2 and TRBJ2-5; 12 bases line up with TRBD1. The CDR3 extends over 16 amino acids. V dropped 6 bases and J dropped 7; count of bases not matched to a gene: 12. Germline CDR1 SNHLY, CDR2 FYNNEI. CDR3 in DNA: TGTGCCAGCAGGGGTTCGCCGGGACAGGGGGCTGTGACCCAGTACTTC. Protein sequence: CASRGSPGQGAVTQYF.

V gene TRBV7-9 combines with J gene TRBJ2-7, with 9 positions matching TRBD1. Germline V gene data show CDR1 as SEHNR and CDR2 as FQNEAQ (reference sequence). The CDR3 runs to 14 residues. J gave up 6 bases and V 5 bases, and 8 bases lay outside the gene matches. CDR3 sequence (DNA): TGTGCCAGCAGCCTCACCGGGACAGGGTCCGAGCAGTACTTC. This codes for CASSLTGTGSEQYF.

The CDR3: CSAVDRGKGNEQFF. The CDR3, as DNA: TGCAGCGCCGTTGACAGGGGTAAAGGCAATGAGCAGTTCTTC. The chain joins TRBV29-1 to TRBJ2-1, with 8 bases lining up with TRBD1. J gave up 6 bases and V 7 bases, and 11 bases lay outside the gene matches. Germline CDR1 reads SQVTM; CDR2 reads ANQGSEA. The length of the CDR3 is 14 residues.

At least ten counts were recorded for this clone. The V and J genes are TRBV28 and TRBJ1-1, with TRBD1 as a possible D gene (5 bases). This CDR3 region has 16 residues. Per the germline V gene, CDR1 is MDHEN and CDR2 is SYDVKM. V shed 3 bases and J shed 4 bases, with 18 bases lying between them. The CDR3 DNA reads TGTGCCAGCAGTTTGGGGGGAGAGGTTCATGTCACTGAAGCTTTCTTT. Its protein is CASSLGGEVHVTEAFF.

This clone was seen more than once but under ten times. The same CDR3 arises from other DNA sequences in this sample as well. The rearrangement joins TRBV3-1 (or the pseudogene TRBV3-2) to TRBJ1-2; TRBD1 might be the D (5 bases). The CDR3 contains 13 residues. The V gene's germline CDR1 is LGHDT and CDR2 YNNKEL (reference sequence). The V end lost 0 bases, the J end lost 5 bases, and 7 bases lay between the germline ends. CDR3 protein: CASSQDRVYGYTF. As DNA, the CDR3 is TGTGCCAGCAGCCAAGACAGGGTTTATGGCTACACCTTC.

The rearrangement joins TRBV24-1 to TRBJ1-2; TRBD1 matches 9 bases. This CDR3 has 13 amino acids. The V gene's germline CDR1 is KGHDR and CDR2 SFDVKD. Trimming removed 9 bases from V and 8 bases from J; junction bases left unmatched: 9. The chain's CDR3 is CATCSDRGIGYTF. The CDR3 DNA is TGTGCCACCTGCTCTGACAGGGGGATAGGCTACACCTTC.

This clone was seen only once. This chain connects TRBV6-6 to TRBJ2-7; TRBD1 might be the D (6 bases). The CDR3 runs 14 residues. The V and J ends lost 4 bases and 4 bases respectively, with 14 bases between them. Germline assignment: CDR1 MNHNY and CDR2 SVGAGI (reference sequence). This CDR3 is CASSSGEMRYEQYF. Here the CDR3 DNA reads TGTGCCAGCAGTTCAGGGGAAATGAGGTACGAGCAGTACTTC.

The genes are TRBV6-5 and TRBJ1-5, with a weak D call TRBD1 (5 bases). V lost 5 bases, J lost 5 bases, and 13 bases lay in between. This CDR3 contains 14 residues. Germline V CDR1 and CDR2: MNHEY, SVGAGI. CDR3 coding DNA: TGTGCCAGCAGTCGGGGGGAGCGGGATCAGCCCCAGCATTTT. As protein: CASSRGERDQPQHF.

The CDR3: CASSYRALNQPQHF. The CDR3 DNA reads TGTGCCAGCAGTTACAGGGCCCTAAATCAGCCCCAGCATTTT. This chain joins TRBV28 and TRBJ1-5; possibly TRBD1 for D (6 bases). Trimming pared 4 bases from V and 4 bases from J, leaving 11 bases between. The germline gives CDR1 MDHEN, CDR2 SYDVKM. The CDR3 loop spans 14 amino acids.

The chain employs TRBV28 and TRBJ2-5, with D possibly being TRBD1 (6 bases). There are 12 residues in the CDR3. CDR1 and CDR2 from the germline V gene are MDHEN and SYDVKM. Trimming pared 6 bases from V and 3 bases from J, leaving 8 bases between. In DNA, the CDR3 is TGTGCCAGCAGCCAGGGGAAAGAGACCCAGTACTTC. This translates into CASSQGKETQYF.

The chain recombines TRBV3-1 (or the pseudogene TRBV3-2) with TRBJ2-2; D possibly corresponds to TRBD1 (6 bases). Germline CDR1 is LGHDT and CDR2 is YNNKEL (reference sequence). The V gene lost 1 base and the J gene lost 5 bases, with 32 bases spanning the gap. The CDR3 is 22 amino acids. The CDR3, as DNA: TGTGCCAGCAGCCAAGGAAGGGGTGCAGGGGCGATGGTAGGGATCGAAACCGGGGAGCTGTTTTTT. It is translated as CASSQGRGAGAMVGIETGELFF.

The V and J genes are TRBV27 and TRBJ2-1, with a weak D call TRBD2 (6 bases). From germline, CDR1 is MNHEY and CDR2 SMNVEV (reference sequence). The CDR3 is made up of 15 amino acids. The V and J ends lost 5 bases and 7 bases respectively, with 18 bases between them. In DNA, the CDR3 is TGTGCCAGCAGTCCCCGGGCGGGATCTGCAAATGAGCAGTTCTTC. Residues: CASSPRAGSANEQFF.

The J gene is TRBJ2-1, the V gene TRBV5-6; a weak D match, TRBD2 (6 bases). The CDR3 length is 16 residues. CDR1 and CDR2 from the germline V gene are SGHDT and YYEEEE. V gave up 1 base and J gave up 1 base, with 12 bases separating them. CDR3 sequence reads: CASSLRSGPSYNEQFF. The CDR3 coding sequence is TGTGCCAGCAGCTTGCGTAGCGGTCCTTCCTACAATGAGCAGTTCTTC.

This sequence joins TRBV7-9 and TRBJ2-4; D is perhaps TRBD1 (5 bases). Looked up from germline, CDR1 is SEHNR and CDR2 is FQNEAQ (reference sequence). The CDR3 runs to 11 residues. Trimming took 5 bases from V and 10 from J, leaving 9 bases between them. Here the CDR3 reads CASSARDIQYF. The CDR3 DNA reads TGTGCCAGCAGCGCCAGGGATATTCAGTACTTC.

The chain links TRBV30 to TRBJ1-1, with D possibly TRBD1 on 5 matching bases. Germline V gene data show CDR1 as GTSNPN and CDR2 as SVGIG (reference sequence). V was trimmed by 8 bases and J by 6 bases, leaving 10 bases between them. The CDR3 runs to 10 residues. CDR3 loop: CAGDSAEAFF. Written as DNA, the CDR3 is TGTGCCGGGGACTCTGCTGAAGCTTTCTTT.

The chain has TRBV28 and TRBJ1-2, with 12 bases identical to TRBD1. The CDR3 extends over 14 amino acids. J gave up 8 bases and V 8 bases, and 9 bases lay outside the gene matches. Germline CDR1 is MDHEN and CDR2 is SYDVKM. The CDR3 here is CASLGTGGLWGYTF. CDR3 sequence (DNA): TGTGCCAGCCTCGGGACAGGGGGCTTATGGGGCTACACCTTC.

The V call is TRBV7-2, the J call TRBJ1-1, with D hard to call. V was shortened by 2 bases and J by 8 bases, with 18 bases between the two germline ends. The germline CDR1 and CDR2 sequences are SGHTA and FQGNSA. This CDR3 contains 15 residues. In DNA, the CDR3 is TGTGCCAGCAGCTTAACAAGTCCGGGAATGAGGGAAGCTTTCTTT. Its translation: CASSLTSPGMREAFF.

The gene calls are TRBV6-6 and TRBJ2-7; TRBD1 aligns across 8 bases. The CDR3 loop spans 14 amino acids. Germline V lookup: CDR1 MNHNY, CDR2 SVGAGI (reference sequence). J was trimmed by 3 bases and V by 6 bases; bases with no gene match: 7. CDR3 DNA: TGTGCCAGCAGAGACGGACAGGGTAACTACGAGCAGTACTTC. Amino acids: CASRDGQGNYEQYF.

The chain employs TRBV2 and TRBJ1-1; weak D call: TRBD1 (5 bases). V lost 6 bases and J 4 bases, leaving 18 bases between the germline ends. The CDR3 sequence is 15 residues long. Per the germline V gene, CDR1 is SNHLY and CDR2 is FYNNEI. The CDR3 DNA sequence: TGTGCCAGCAGCCCGCCAGGTCTGGGGGGCACTGAAGCTTTCTTT. This codes for CASSPPGLGGTEAFF.

The chain has TRBV6-5 and TRBJ1-5; TRBD1 aligns across 8 bases. The CDR3 extends over 14 amino acids. Germline trimming cut 6 bases from V and 6 bases from J; bases unmatched to any gene: 7. CDR1 and CDR2 (germline): MNHEY, SVGAGI. CDR3 nucleotides: TGTGCCAGCAGGATGACAGGGGAGGGTCAGCCCCAGCATTTT. The encoded protein is CASRMTGEGQPQHF.